Listed here are 2 T cell receptor beta chains from one sample, sequenced in a study of blood T cell repertoires in COVID-19. Clones were sequenced by immunoSEQ multiplex PCR, and TCRdb holds only the in-frame ones, with some missing. The sample has hundreds of thousands of clones, approximately 89% seen once. The sample consisted of peripheral blood. Every receptor here comes from a woman between 55 and 75 years old with COVID-19, enrolled during active disease.

The chain is built from TRBV6-5 and TRBJ2-7, with D perhaps matching TRBD1 (5 bases). Germline values: CDR1 MNHEY, CDR2 SVGAGI. V was cut by 2 bases and J by 1 base, with 15 bases left in between. The CDR3 extends over 16 amino acids. DNA of the CDR3: TGTGCCAGCAGTTACGGGCCGGCAGGGCTATCCTACGAGCAGTACTTC. Its translation: CASSYGPAGLSYEQYF.

V usage is TRBV14 and J usage is TRBJ1-1; D not resolved. Trimming shortened V by 0 bases and J by 4 bases, and 6 bases separated the two germline ends. There are 13 residues in the CDR3. CDR1 and CDR2 from the germline V gene are SGHDN and FVKESK. Here the CDR3 reads CASSQDRVTEAFF. DNA of the CDR3: TGTGCCAGCAGCCAAGATCGGGTCACTGAAGCTTTCTTT.